The 32 T cell receptor beta chains presented below share a single source sample, sequenced in a study of early T cells in non-severe SARS-CoV-2 infection. Each CDR3 protein is one row after TCRdb ran MiXCR on the 5' RACE reads. Counted here are just under 45,000 distinct CDR3 sequences, 9.5% to 13% occurring once; the ten biggest clones make up about a tenth. Specimen: whole blood. The receptors were sampled from an adult who was a healthcare worker with PCR-confirmed SARS-CoV-2 infection or an uninfected control (not recorded which).

This clonotype was observed at least ten times. The rearrangement links TRBV29-1 to TRBJ1-1; D is unresolved. The CDR3 extends over 11 amino acids. CDR1 and CDR2 (germline): SQVTM, ANQGSEA. The V gene lost 4 bases and the J gene lost 8 bases, with 11 bases spanning the gap. CDR3 sequence: CSVGWMTEAFF. The CDR3 coding sequence is TGCAGCGTTGGCTGGATGACAGAAGCTTTCTTT.

This clonotype was detected many times. This chain links TRBV18 with TRBJ1-2; D is perhaps TRBD1 (5 bases). Trimming removed 2 bases from V and 3 bases from J, with 7 bases in between. The V gene's germline CDR1 is KGHSH and CDR2 LQKENI. This CDR3 is 13 amino acids long. The CDR3 DNA reads TGTGCCAGCTCACCAAGGGGTGACTATGGCTACACCTTC. Translation gives CASSPRGDYGYTF.

This rearrangement joins TRBV18 to TRBJ2-1; D remains unclear. Trimming removed 3 bases from V and 8 bases from J, with 11 bases in between. CDR1 and CDR2 from the germline V gene are KGHSH and LQKENI. The CDR3 is 13 amino acids. The CDR3 DNA sequence: TGTGCCAGCTCACCGGACGCGGCGGATGAGCAGTTCTTC. Translating gives CASSPDAADEQFF. The full variable domain, in which reference TRBV18 and TRBJ2-1 provide the parts outside the CDR3, is NAGVMQNPRHLVRRRGQEARLRCSPMKGHSHVYWYRQLPEEGLKFMVYLQKENIIDESGMPKERFSAEFPKEGPSILRIQQVVRGDSAAYFCASSPDAADEQFFGPGTRLTVL.

This clonotype showed up many times. The chain recombines TRBV3-1 with TRBJ2-1; 7 bases are shared with TRBD2. Losses at the gene ends were 2 bases for V and 0 bases for J; bases not matched to a gene: 10. The CDR3 extends over 18 amino acids. Germline CDR1 reads LGHDT; CDR2 reads YNNKEL (reference sequence). In nucleotides, the CDR3 is TGTGCCAGCAGCCAACTCCCGGAGTGGGGGGGCTCCTACAATGAGCAGTTCTTC. Its protein product is CASSQLPEWGGSYNEQFF.

This clonotype was seen ten or more times. The gene calls are TRBV5-5 and TRBJ1-6; no firm D call. Germline CDR1 and CDR2: SGHKS and YYEKEE (reference sequence). Trimming left V 3 bases short and J 6 bases short, with 13 bases between. This CDR3 is 15 amino acids long. The CDR3 DNA reads TGTGCCAGCAGCTCCACTACCTGGGGTAATTCACCCCTCCACTTT. This codes for CASSSTTWGNSPLHF. Variable domain in full (rest from reference TRBV5-5 and TRBJ1-6): DAGVTQSPTHLIKTRGQQVTLRCSPISGHKSVSWYQQVLGQGPQFIFQYYEKEERGRGNFPDRFSARQFPNYSSELNVNALLLGDSALYLCASSSTTWGNSPLHFGNGTRLTVT.

This clonotype was seen a handful of times. This chain connects TRBV6-4 to TRBJ1-1, with TRBD1 matching over 7 bases. From germline, CDR1 is MRHNA and CDR2 SNTAGT. V was clipped by 5 bases and J by 3 bases; unmatched bases: 3. The CDR3 is 13 residues long. CDR3 residues: CASSPTGDTEAFF. The CDR3 nucleotides are TGTGCCAGCAGTCCAACAGGGGACACTGAAGCTTTCTTT.

This clonotype was recorded many times. The V gene is TRBV2, the J gene TRBJ1-4, with a possible D match to TRBD1 (5 bases). Trimming took off 7 bases at V and 4 bases at J, with 13 bases between the two ends. Germline V gene sequence: CDR1 SNHLY, CDR2 FYNNEI. The CDR3 runs to 14 residues. DNA for the CDR3: TGTGCCAGCAACCGGGACGGAGGTAATGAAAAACTGTTTTTT. Residues: CASNRDGGNEKLFF.

This chain joins TRBV6-5 and TRBJ2-6, with D perhaps given as TRBD1 or TRBD2 (6 bases each). Trimming cost V 2 bases and J 0 bases, with 17 bases left between them. There are 19 residues in the CDR3. Germline V gives CDR1 MNHEY, CDR2 SVGAGI. This chain's CDR3 is CASSYPLQRGDSGANVLTF. DNA for the CDR3: TGTGCCAGCAGTTACCCGTTACAGAGGGGGGACTCTGGGGCCAACGTCCTGACTTTC.

This clonotype was counted a few times. V is TRBV6-2 or TRBV6-3 and J is TRBJ2-1; D unclear. The CDR3 is 15 amino acids. The V end was cut by 6 bases, the J end by 5 bases, with 17 bases between. Germline values: CDR1 MNHEY, CDR2 SVGEGT. The CDR3 loop is CASRKLLDPHNEQFF. The CDR3 DNA is TGTGCCAGCAGAAAACTGCTGGACCCTCACAATGAGCAGTTCTTC.

This clonotype has ten or more counts. The chain has TRBV12-5 and TRBJ1-5, with D hard to call. Germline CDR1 reads LGHNT; CDR2 reads FRNRAP. Trimming removed 4 bases at V and 5 bases at J, with 9 bases between. CDR3 length: 13 amino acids. The CDR3, as DNA: TGTGCTAGTGGTTGGGAGGAGGATCAGCCCCAGCATTTT. It encodes CASGWEEDQPQHF.

This rearrangement joins TRBV6-6 to TRBJ2-1; the match to TRBD1 covers 8 bases. After removal of 6 bases from V and 4 bases from J, the junction contained 5 bases not matched to a gene. Germline CDR1 is MNHNY and CDR2 is SVGAGI (reference sequence). CDR3 size: 14 residues. The CDR3 region has the DNA TGTGCCAGCAGGGGGACAGGTTTATACAATGAGCAGTTCTTC. Translating it yields CASRGTGLYNEQFF.

This clonotype was detected a few times. The chain is built from TRBV6-2 or TRBV6-3 and TRBJ1-5, with 9 bases that match TRBD1. V shed 7 bases, J shed 7 bases, and the junction held 8 bases outside the gene matches. This CDR3 comprises 14 residues. Germline V gives CDR1 MNHEY, CDR2 SVGEGT. CDR3 protein: CASTKQGAGQPQHF. The CDR3 DNA is TGTGCCAGCACCAAACAGGGGGCAGGACAGCCCCAGCATTTT.

V gene TRBV12-3 or TRBV12-4 combines with J gene TRBJ2-7; D not resolved. The CDR3 consists of 16 residues. V shed 8 bases and J shed 0 bases, with 20 bases lying between them. The CDR3: CASSLTRWASSYEQYF. CDR3 sequence (DNA): TGTGCCAGCTCTCTAACCAGGTGGGCTAGCTCCTACGAGCAGTACTTC.

This clonotype was seen only a few times. The chain employs TRBV2 and TRBJ2-4; D gene ambiguous. This CDR3 is built from 18 residues. The germline V gene has CDR1 SNHLY and CDR2 FYNNEI. Trimming took off 3 bases at V and 0 bases at J, with 18 bases between the two ends. The CDR3 bases are TGTGCCAGCAGTGATGGCCCCCCCGCGGTGAGAGCCAAAAACATTCAGTACTTC. Its translation is CASSDGPPAVRAKNIQYF.

In DNA, the CDR3 is TGTGCCAGCAGCTTCGGACAGGCAACCAACACTGAAGCTTTCTTT. Its protein is CASSFGQATNTEAFF. The chain employs TRBV7-6 and TRBJ1-1; the match to TRBD1 covers 7 bases. CDR1 is SGHVS and CDR2 is FNYEAQ in the germline V gene. The ends lost 3 bases at V and 2 bases at J; junction bases unmatched: 6. The length of the CDR3 is 15 residues.

V is TRBV7-6 and J is TRBJ2-5; D gene ambiguous. Germline V CDR1 and CDR2: SGHVS, FNYEAQ. Trimming stripped 6 bases from V and 4 bases from J, with 12 bases between. CDR3 length: 13 residues. CDR3 sequence (DNA): TGTGCCAGCAGTCAAGATATGAGAGAGACCCAGTACTTC. Residues: CASSQDMRETQYF.

This clonotype was counted many times. This sequence joins TRBV20-1 and TRBJ1-5; 7 bases map to TRBD1. The trim removed 0 bases at V and 1 base at J, leaving 9 bases unmatched. The CDR3 spans 17 residues. The germline gives CDR1 DFQATT, CDR2 SNEGSKA (reference sequence). CDR3 DNA sequence: TGCAGTGCTAGAGATGAACGGACAGGAGGGAGCAATCAGCCCCAGCATTTT. Amino acid sequence: CSARDERTGGSNQPQHF.

This clonotype has a count of ten or more. CDR3 loop: CATRGKGAKDTEAFF. For the CDR3, the DNA is TGTGCCACCAGAGGAAAAGGGGCCAAAGACACTGAAGCTTTCTTT. V and J are TRBV24-1 and TRBJ1-1, with a weak D call TRBD1 (5 bases). Trimming pared 7 bases from V and 3 bases from J, leaving 17 bases between. The CDR3 extends over 15 amino acids. CDR1 KGHDR and CDR2 SFDVKD come from the germline V gene.

The rearrangement links TRBV7-2 to TRBJ2-7; D might be TRBD2 (6 bases). V was shortened by 0 bases and J by 0 bases, with 21 bases between the two germline ends. Germline values: CDR1 SGHTA, CDR2 FQGNSA. This CDR3 spans 19 amino acids. Here the CDR3 DNA reads TGTGCCAGCAGCTTAGCGCTAGTCCGACTCTCGGAGGGCTCCTACGAGCAGTACTTC. It specifies CASSLALVRLSEGSYEQYF.

This clonotype was seen repeatedly, ten times or more. This chain joins TRBV6-1 and TRBJ2-3, with 10 bases lining up with TRBD1. Per germline, CDR1 MNHNS and CDR2 SASEGT. This CDR3 contains 14 residues. The trim removed 8 bases at V and 6 bases at J, leaving 8 bases unmatched. The CDR3 region is CASGGQGMADTQYF. The CDR3 nucleotides read TGTGCCAGCGGGGGACAGGGGATGGCCGATACGCAGTATTTT.

This clonotype was recorded at least ten times. This chain joins TRBV5-1 and TRBJ2-1; the match to TRBD1 covers 7 bases. V lost 4 bases, J lost 6 bases, and 7 bases stayed unmatched. Germline V gene data show CDR1 as SGHRS and CDR2 as YFSETQ. This CDR3 region has 14 residues. The CDR3 sequence is CASSNPQGSNEQFF. The CDR3 DNA follows: TGCGCCAGCAGCAACCCACAGGGGAGCAATGAGCAGTTCTTC.

There are a few counts of this clonotype. The CDR3 loop reads CSVVRTGKETQYF. CDR3 bases: TGCAGCGTTGTCCGGACAGGGAAAGAGACCCAGTACTTC. This chain connects TRBV29-1 to TRBJ2-5, with 8 bases matching TRBD1. Germline loops: CDR1 SQVTM, CDR2 ANQGSEA. V lost 4 bases, J lost 3 bases, and 4 bases stayed unmatched. The length of the CDR3 is 13 residues.

This clonotype occurred many times. J is TRBJ2-7 and V is TRBV10-3; 10 nucleotides line up with TRBD1. Germline V gene sequence: CDR1 ENHRY, CDR2 SYGVKD. CDR3 length: 18 residues. Germline trimming cut 3 bases from V and 3 bases from J; bases unmatched to any gene: 14. Written as DNA, the CDR3 is TGTGCCATCAGTGACCGGGACAGGGGCCCCCGGCAAAGCTACGAGCAGTACTTC. Translated: CAISDRDRGPRQSYEQYF.

The rearrangement links TRBV5-1 to TRBJ2-6; TRBD1 aligns across 8 bases. The CDR3 is made up of 17 amino acids. Germline trimming cut 0 bases from V and 0 bases from J; bases unmatched to any gene: 2. Germline CDR1 is SGHRS and CDR2 is YFSETQ. The CDR3 coding sequence is TGCGCCAGCAGCTTGGCAACAGGGGGCTCTGGGGCCAACGTCCTGACTTTC. Amino acids: CASSLATGGSGANVLTF.

The V gene is TRBV20-1, the J gene TRBJ1-2; 9 nucleotides agree with TRBD1. J lost 6 bases, V lost 2 bases, and 7 bases had no gene match. CDR3 size: 14 residues. Germline-derived CDR1 and CDR2 are DFQATT and SNEGSKA (reference sequence). CDR3 sequence reads: CSARLTGGLHGYTF. The CDR3 nucleotides are TGCAGTGCTAGACTGACAGGGGGGTTGCATGGCTACACCTTC.

The chain links TRBV6-2 or TRBV6-3 to TRBJ2-1; D assignment may be TRBD1 or TRBD2 (6 bases each). This CDR3 is 14 amino acids long. Germline CDR1 reads MNHEY; CDR2 reads SVGEGT. The V gene lost 10 bases and the J gene lost 7 bases, with 20 bases spanning the gap. The CDR3 is CATQGGGPLNEQFF. CDR3 coding DNA: TGTGCCACTCAAGGAGGGGGACCTCTTAATGAGCAGTTCTTC.

This clonotype appeared a few times. This chain uses TRBV2 with TRBJ1-6; D may be TRBD1 (5 bases). Germline assignment: CDR1 SNHLY and CDR2 FYNNEI. This CDR3 contains 17 residues. V lost 4 bases and J lost 10, with 23 bases in between. The CDR3 DNA is TGTGCCAGCAGTGCCCTAAGTGGAAGGCAGGGCGACTCACCCCTCCACTTT. This gives the protein CASSALSGRQGDSPLHF.

The V call is TRBV18, the J call TRBJ2-1; 10 positions agree with TRBD1. Trimming cost V 4 bases and J 5 bases; bases outside gene matches: 5. The germline gives CDR1 KGHSH, CDR2 LQKENI. This CDR3 is 15 amino acids long. CDR3 sequence reads: CASSLSGQGHNEQFF. CDR3 DNA: TGTGCCAGCTCACTATCGGGACAGGGGCACAATGAGCAGTTCTTC.

This clonotype has ten or more counts. The J gene is TRBJ2-1, the V gene TRBV21-1; the D call of TRBD2 is as the table states it, not checked on the DNA. TRBV21-1 is recorded as a pseudogene. The CDR3 runs to 20 residues. The CDR3 sequence: CASKSCGCVDGTSGRGEQFF. The CDR3 region has the DNA TGTGCCAGCAAGTCATGTGGGTGTGTGGACGGGACTAGCGGGCGGGGTGAGCAGTTCTTC.

The V gene is TRBV14, the J gene TRBJ2-1; TRBD2 agrees at 9 bases. Per germline, CDR1 SGHDN and CDR2 FVKESK. The CDR3 is 16 residues long. The V gene end was trimmed by 2 bases and the J gene end by 5 bases; junction bases not matched to a gene: 7. The CDR3 DNA follows: TGTGCCAGCAGCCAACTGACTAGCGGCTCGCACAATGAGCAGTTCTTC. This gives the protein CASSQLTSGSHNEQFF. Supplemented by reference TRBV14 and TRBJ2-1, the full variable domain reads EAGVTQFPSHSVIEKGQTVTLRCDPISGHDNLYWYRRVMGKEIKFLLHFVKESKQDESGMPNNRFLAERTGGTYSTLKVQPAELEDSGVYFCASSQLTSGSHNEQFFGPGTRLTVL.

The chain links TRBV10-2 to TRBJ2-2, with TRBD1 matching 8 bases. Per germline, CDR1 WSHSY and CDR2 SAAADI. The CDR3 length is 13 residues. The trim removed 7 bases at V and 6 bases at J, leaving 4 bases unmatched. CDR3 DNA sequence: TGCGCCAGCAAGACAGGGGATGCCGGGGAGCTGTTTTTT. This gives the protein CASKTGDAGELFF.

The chain links TRBV20-1 to TRBJ2-7; D unresolved. V was trimmed by 6 bases and J by 0 bases, leaving 12 bases between them. This CDR3 spans 13 amino acids. Per germline, CDR1 DFQATT and CDR2 SNEGSKA (reference sequence). The CDR3 sequence is CSAIESISYEQYF. CDR3 sequence (DNA): TGCAGTGCCATTGAGTCAATCTCCTACGAGCAGTACTTC.